The TCR beta chain under discussion was sequenced for a study of shared clonotypes between healthy human individuals. Healthy and HIV-negative, the adult donors had no recent acute infections or vaccinations. Donors were Caucasian adults residing in Nashville, Tennessee, USA. Genomic DNA for unsorted samples, which was extracted with the QIAamp DNA Blood Mini kit, came from roughly 100 million PBMCs. This clone was picked up many times. No antigen is known for it. This CDR3 comprises 15 residues. Trimming at V came to 5 bases and at J to 8 bases, leaving 5 bases not matched to a gene. Germline-derived CDR1 and CDR2 are MRHNA and SNTAGT. The study, taken as a whole, reports: Clonotype sharing among donors was thought likely to change with sequencing depth.

Data came from immunoSEQ multiplex PCR; TCRdb stores just in-frame clones and leaves some out. This sample has about half a million clones, with around 85% found just once. The sample taken for sequencing was PBMCs. The sequence was obtained from a woman in her thirties or forties in good health. Some clones in this sample may be carry-over from other donors' samples. The chain couples TRBV6-4 to TRBJ2-1; 14 bases are a match to TRBD2. The DNA of the CDR3 is TGTGCCAGCAGTAATGGGACTAGCGGGAGTGATGAGCAGTTCTTC. It specifies CASSNGTSGSDEQFF.